The 9 T cell receptor beta chains presented below share a single source sample, sequenced in a study. Each CDR3 protein gets one entry after TCRdb re-called the 5' RACE reads with MiXCR. The sample carries 60,000 to 65,000 distinct CDR3 sequences, around 30% recorded once. Sequenced input: tumor-infiltrating naive CD4+ T cells sorted from the breast tumor. The sample's subset: naive CD4+ T cells, CD4+CD45RA+CD25-. The receptors were gathered from a female donor with breast cancer.

This clonotype was observed a few times. For the CDR3, the DNA is TGTGCCAGCAGCTTAGAGGGAACAATCACAGATACGCAGTATTTT. Protein product: CASSLEGTITDTQYF. This rearrangement joins TRBV7-9 to TRBJ2-3; D unresolved. This CDR3 comprises 15 residues. CDR1 and CDR2 from the germline V gene are SEHNR and FQNEAQ (reference sequence). Trimming shortened V by 1 base and J by 2 bases, and 10 bases separated the two germline ends.

V gene TRBV5-1 combines with J gene TRBJ1-2, with TRBD1 as a possible D gene (6 bases). The CDR3 extends over 16 amino acids. Trimming took off 4 bases at V and 0 bases at J, with 16 bases between the two ends. Germline V CDR1 and CDR2: SGHRS, YFSETQ. The CDR3 sequence: CASSGSQGRANYGYTF. CDR3 coding DNA: TGCGCCAGCAGCGGCTCACAGGGTCGAGCTAACTATGGCTACACCTTC.

The rearrangement uses TRBV12-3 or TRBV12-4 and TRBJ2-1; D perhaps matches TRBD1 (5 bases). V was cut by 5 bases and J by 7 bases, with 15 bases left in between. The CDR3 runs to 14 residues. The CDR3 protein is CASSPPPGLNEQFF. In DNA form, the CDR3 reads TGTGCCAGCAGTCCCCCCCCAGGGTTAAATGAGCAGTTCTTC.

This chain connects TRBV9 to TRBJ2-2, with 12 bases matching TRBD2. This CDR3 comprises 19 residues. J gave up 3 bases and V 0 bases, and 9 bases lay outside the gene matches. From germline, CDR1 is SGDLS and CDR2 YYNGEE. CDR3 coding DNA: TGTGCCAGCAGCGTAGGACTAGCGGGAGATTTAGTGGACACCGGGGAGCTGTTTTTT. It codes for CASSVGLAGDLVDTGELFF.

The chain employs TRBV7-2 and TRBJ1-6, with 7 bases fitting TRBD1. Trimming took 1 base from V and 10 from J; bases not matched to a gene: 4. The CDR3 length is 14 residues. Germline assignment: CDR1 SGHTA and CDR2 FQGNSA. Here the CDR3 reads CASSLETGSSPLHF. The DNA of the CDR3 is TGTGCCAGCAGCTTAGAGACAGGGAGCTCACCCCTCCACTTT. Together with reference TRBV7-2 and TRBJ1-6, the CDR3 gives the full variable domain: GAGVSQSPSNKVTEKGKDVELRCDPISGHTALYWYRQSLGQGLEFLIYFQGNSAPDKSGLPSDRFSAERTGGSVSTLTIQRTQQEDSAVYLCASSLETGSSPLHFGNGTRLTVT.

This clonotype has just a few counts. The chain joins TRBV28 to TRBJ2-2, with D uncertain. With 3 bases removed from V and 5 bases from J, the gap between germline ends came to 10 bases. The CDR3 has 14 residues. The germline V gene has CDR1 MDHEN and CDR2 SYDVKM. For the CDR3, the DNA is TGTGCCAGCAGTTTGGAGCTACCGACCGGGGAGCTGTTTTTT. Protein sequence: CASSLELPTGELFF.

To note about this clonotype: This could be a read error, since a much larger clone is one nucleotide away. The V and J genes are TRBV6-1 and TRBJ2-7; D is perhaps TRBD1 (6 bases). The CDR3 loop spans 15 amino acids. In germline, CDR1 is MNHNS, CDR2 SASEGT. The CDR3 sequence: CAGSPTGTPTYEQYF. DNA of the CDR3: TGTGCCGGCAGCCCGACCGGGACACCCACCTACGAGCAGTACTTC.

The J gene is TRBJ1-1, the V gene TRBV7-6; no clear D. Germline V gene sequence: CDR1 SGHVS, CDR2 FNYEAQ. With 5 bases removed from V and 6 bases from J, the gap between germline ends came to 13 bases. There are 13 residues in the CDR3. CDR3 coding DNA: TGTGCCAGCAGCAAAAATGAGCGTGCTGAAGCTTTCTTT. It encodes CASSKNERAEAFF.

The chain is built from TRBV11-1 and TRBJ2-3; unclear D gene. The CDR3 is 15 amino acids. The germline gives CDR1 SGHAT, CDR2 FQDESV (reference sequence). The V gene lost 0 bases and the J gene lost 1 base, with 8 bases spanning the gap. The CDR3 DNA sequence: TGTGCCAGCAGCTTAGCCTCTGTCGGCACAGATACGCAGTATTTT. Amino acid sequence: CASSLASVGTDTQYF.